This TCR beta chain came from a study of blood T cell repertoires in COVID-19. Across the whole study: Some COVID-19 samples were acute and others convalescent; all came from the United States, Italy and Spain.

Profiling relied on immunoSEQ multiplex PCR, and the TCRdb table lists in-frame clones only, not all of them. The sample has around 200,000 clones; about nine tenths are singletons. Per germline, CDR1 ENHRY and CDR2 SYGVKD. The V gene lost 10 bases and the J gene lost 0 bases, with 18 bases spanning the gap. The CDR3 contains 16 residues. The specimen sequenced was PBMCs or T cells enriched from blood (not recorded which). This TCR derives from a man aged 30-40 years who had recovered from COVID-19. The V and J genes are TRBV10-3 and TRBJ2-2; D is unclear. The CDR3 DNA reads TGTGCCACCGAGCCGACGACTCACTCGAACACCGGGGAGCTGTTTTTT. Protein: CATEPTTHSNTGELFF.